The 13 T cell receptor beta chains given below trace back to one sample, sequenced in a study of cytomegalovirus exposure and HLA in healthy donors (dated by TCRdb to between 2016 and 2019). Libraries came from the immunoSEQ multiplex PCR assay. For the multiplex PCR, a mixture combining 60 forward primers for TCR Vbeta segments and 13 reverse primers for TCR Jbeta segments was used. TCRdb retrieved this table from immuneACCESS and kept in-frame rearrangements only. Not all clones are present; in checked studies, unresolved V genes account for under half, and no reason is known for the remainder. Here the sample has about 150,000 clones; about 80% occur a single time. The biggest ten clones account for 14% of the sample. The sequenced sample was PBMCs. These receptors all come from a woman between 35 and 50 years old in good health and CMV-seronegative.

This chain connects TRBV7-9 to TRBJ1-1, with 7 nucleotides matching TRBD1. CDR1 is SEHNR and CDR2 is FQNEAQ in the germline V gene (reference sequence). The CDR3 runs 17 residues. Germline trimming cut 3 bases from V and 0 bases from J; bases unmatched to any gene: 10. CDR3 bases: TGTGCCAGCAGCTTCAGACCACCGGGACAGTTGAACACTGAAGCTTTCTTT. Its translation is CASSFRPPGQLNTEAFF.

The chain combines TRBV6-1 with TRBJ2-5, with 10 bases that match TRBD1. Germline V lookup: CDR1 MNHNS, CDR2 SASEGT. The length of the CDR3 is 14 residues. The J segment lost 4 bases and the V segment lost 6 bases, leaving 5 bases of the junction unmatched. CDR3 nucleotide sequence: TGTGCCAGCAGCTCGACAGGGGGCGCAGAGACCCAGTACTTC. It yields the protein CASSSTGGAETQYF.

The CDR3 DNA reads as TGTGCCAGTAGTCATTCGGCTAGCGGGTTGTACAATGAGCAGTTCTTC. It is translated as CASSHSASGLYNEQFF. The genes are TRBV19 and TRBJ2-1, with TRBD2 identical over 8 bases. After removal of 5 bases from V and 4 bases from J, the junction contained 10 bases not matched to a gene. The length of the CDR3 is 16 residues. The germline V gene encodes CDR1 LNHDA and CDR2 SQIVND (reference sequence).

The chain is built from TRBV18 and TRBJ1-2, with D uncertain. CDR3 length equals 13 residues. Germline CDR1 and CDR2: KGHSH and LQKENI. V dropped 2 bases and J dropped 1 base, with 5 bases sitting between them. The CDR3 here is CASSPDINYGYTF. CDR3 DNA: TGTGCCAGCTCACCAGACATTAACTATGGCTACACCTTC.

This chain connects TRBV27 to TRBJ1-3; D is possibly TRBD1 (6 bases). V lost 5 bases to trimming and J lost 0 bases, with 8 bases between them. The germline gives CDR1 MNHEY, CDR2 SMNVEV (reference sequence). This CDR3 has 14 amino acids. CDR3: CASSTGPSGNTIYF. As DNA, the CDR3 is TGTGCCAGCAGTACAGGGCCCTCTGGAAACACCATATATTTT.

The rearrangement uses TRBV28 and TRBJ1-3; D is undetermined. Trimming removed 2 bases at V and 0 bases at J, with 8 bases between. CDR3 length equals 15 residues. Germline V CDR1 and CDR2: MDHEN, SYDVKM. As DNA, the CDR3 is TGTGCCAGCAGTTTAGTAGGAGACTCTGGAAACACCATATATTTT. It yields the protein CASSLVGDSGNTIYF.

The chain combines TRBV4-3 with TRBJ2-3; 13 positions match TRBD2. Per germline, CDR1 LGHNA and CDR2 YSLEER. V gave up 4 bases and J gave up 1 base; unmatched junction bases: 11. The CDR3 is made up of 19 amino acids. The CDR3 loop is CASSRSSGTSGTRTDTQYF. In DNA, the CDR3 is TGCGCCAGCAGCCGCTCATCCGGGACTAGCGGGACACGCACAGATACGCAGTATTTT.

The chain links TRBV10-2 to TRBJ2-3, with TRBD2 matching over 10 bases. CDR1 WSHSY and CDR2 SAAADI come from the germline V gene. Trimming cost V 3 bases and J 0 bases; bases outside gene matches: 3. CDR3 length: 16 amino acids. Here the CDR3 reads CASSDLLAGSTDTQYF. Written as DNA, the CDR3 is TGCGCCAGCAGTGATTTACTAGCGGGGAGCACAGATACGCAGTATTTT.

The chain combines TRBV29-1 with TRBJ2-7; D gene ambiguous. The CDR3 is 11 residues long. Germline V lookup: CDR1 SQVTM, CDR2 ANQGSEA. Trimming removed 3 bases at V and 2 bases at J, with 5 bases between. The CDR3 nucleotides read TGCAGCGTTGAGTATGCCTACGAGCAGTACTTC. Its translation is CSVEYAYEQYF.

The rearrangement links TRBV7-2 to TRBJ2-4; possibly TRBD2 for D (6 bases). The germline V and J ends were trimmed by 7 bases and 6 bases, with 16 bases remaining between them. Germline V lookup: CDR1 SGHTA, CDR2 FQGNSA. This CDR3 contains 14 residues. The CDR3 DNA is TGTGCCAGCACCCTATCCCGGGACTCAAACATTCAGTACTTC. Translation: CASTLSRDSNIQYF.

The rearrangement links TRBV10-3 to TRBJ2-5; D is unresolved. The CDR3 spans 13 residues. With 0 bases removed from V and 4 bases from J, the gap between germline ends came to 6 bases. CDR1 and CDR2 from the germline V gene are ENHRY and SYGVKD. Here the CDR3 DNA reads TGTGCCATCAGTGAGTCCCGAGGAGAGACCCAGTACTTC. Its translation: CAISESRGETQYF.

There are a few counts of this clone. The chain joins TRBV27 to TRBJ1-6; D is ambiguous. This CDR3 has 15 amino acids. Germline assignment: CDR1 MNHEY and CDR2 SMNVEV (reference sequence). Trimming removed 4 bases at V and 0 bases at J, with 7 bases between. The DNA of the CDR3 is TGTGCCAGCAGTTCCGATAGCTCCTATAATTCACCCCTCCACTTT. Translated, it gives CASSSDSSYNSPLHF.

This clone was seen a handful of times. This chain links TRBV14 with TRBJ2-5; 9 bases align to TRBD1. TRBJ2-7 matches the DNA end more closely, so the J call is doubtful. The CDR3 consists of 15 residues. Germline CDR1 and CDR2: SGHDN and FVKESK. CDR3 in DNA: TGTGCCAGCAGCCGACCGGGACAGGGCTTCTACGAGCAGTACTTC. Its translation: CASSRPGQGFYEQYF.